What follows is one T cell receptor (beta chain) and its context. No antigen is known for it. A read error is possible here, since a much larger clone lies one base away. The sample is drawn from a study of molecular identifiers for immune sequencing clone quantification. The overall study: RNA, taken in replicates from roughly 21,000 or 96,000 naive CD8 cells, was split five ways, with four sequenced. Study-wide results and limits: The study reportedly detected spiked Jurkat TCR RNA from one cell among some 1 million naive cells. Same-barcode identical TCR molecules could make highly expanded clones look smaller than they are.

For bulk TCR libraries, previously described methods and listed TCR primers were used. TCRdb re-called the PCR reads through MiXCR, storing one row per CDR3 protein. The top ten hold under 1.4% of the sample, which has 35,000 to 40,000 distinct CDR3 sequences, 15% to 20% seen once. The germline gives CDR1 SGHTA, CDR2 FQGNSA. This CDR3 is built from 14 residues. Specimen: naive CD8+ T cells from blood, with Jurkat cell RNA spiked in. Regarding subset: FACS-sorted CD8+CD4-CCR7+CD45RA+ naive T cells. The rearrangement joins TRBV7-2 to TRBJ1-1; 8 nucleotides align to TRBD1. This TCR was sampled from a human donor in good health. Some libraries in this study had Jurkat cell RNA spiked in. The CDR3 spells CASRWTGPNTETFF. The CDR3 DNA reads as TGTGCCAGTCGGTGGACAGGGCCGAACACTGAAACTTTCTTT.